The 27 T cell receptor beta chains presented below share a single source sample, sequenced in a study of cytomegalovirus exposure and HLA in healthy donors. This table comes from immunoSEQ multiplex PCR, and its TCRdb copy is limited to in-frame clones, with some not included. The sample has roughly 80,000 clones; 85% to 95% are singletons. Sequencing used PBMCs. The source is a young man in good health and CMV-seronegative.

This chain uses TRBV18 with TRBJ2-6; perhaps TRBD2 as D (6 bases). V lost 6 bases and J lost 4, with 16 bases in between. Germline values: CDR1 KGHSH, CDR2 LQKENI. This CDR3 is built from 16 residues. Here the CDR3 DNA reads TGTGCCAGCTCGCAACAGGAGCGGGCCGGGGCCAACGTCCTGACTTTC. Translated: CASSQQERAGANVLTF. Looking up the rest from reference TRBV18 and TRBJ2-6 gives the full variable domain: NAGVMQNPRHLVRRRGQEARLRCSPMKGHSHVYWYRQLPEEGLKFMVYLQKENIIDESGMPKERFSAEFPKEGPSILRIQQVVRGDSAAYFCASSQQERAGANVLTFGAGSRLTVL.

The chain couples TRBV7-2 to TRBJ2-7; no firm D call. The germline CDR1 and CDR2 sequences are SGHTA and FQGNSA. The CDR3 spans 17 residues. V lost 2 bases to trimming and J lost 0 bases, with 17 bases between them. The CDR3 coding sequence is TGTGCCAGCAGCTTAATTCAGAAGTCTCCCCGCTCCTACGAGCAGTACTTC. This sequence encodes CASSLIQKSPRSYEQYF.

V gene TRBV19 combines with J gene TRBJ1-3; 7 nucleotides line up with TRBD1. Germline loops: CDR1 LNHDA, CDR2 SQIVND (reference sequence). After removal of 7 bases from V and 2 bases from J, the junction contained 5 bases not matched to a gene. CDR3 length equals 14 residues. The CDR3 DNA is TGTGCCAGTACCTTCGGGACAGCTGGAAACACCATATATTTT. Its protein product is CASTFGTAGNTIYF.

The V and J genes are TRBV18 and TRBJ2-5; a weak D match, TRBD2 (5 bases). CDR1 is KGHSH, CDR2 LQKENI, per germline. V was shortened by 2 bases and J by 1 base, with 5 bases between the two germline ends. The CDR3 spans 13 residues. Here the CDR3 DNA reads TGTGCCAGCTCACCAGGGAGCCAAGAGACCCAGTACTTC. Translating gives CASSPGSQETQYF.

V and J are TRBV5-4 and TRBJ2-7, with 9 nucleotides matching TRBD1. V lost 4 bases, J lost 3 bases, and 5 bases stayed unmatched. CDR3 size: 14 residues. Germline CDR1 is SGHNT and CDR2 is YYREEE (reference sequence). CDR3 loop: CASSTPGQGYEQYF. As DNA, the CDR3 is TGTGCCAGCAGCACTCCGGGACAGGGCTACGAGCAGTACTTC. The full variable domain, with the rest looked up from reference TRBV5-4 and TRBJ2-7, is ETGVTQSPTHLIKTRGQQVTLRCSSQSGHNTVSWYQQALGQGPQFIFQYYREEENGRGNFPPRFSGLQFPNYSSELNVNALELDDSALYLCASSTPGQGYEQYFGPGTRLTVT.

This chain connects TRBV5-4 to TRBJ1-4; possibly TRBD1 for D (5 bases). V was pared by 2 bases and J by 8 bases, with 13 bases between. CDR3 length equals 14 residues. Germline CDR1 and CDR2: SGHNT and YYREEE (reference sequence). CDR3 sequence reads: CASSFDLREEKLFF. The CDR3 DNA reads as TGTGCCAGCAGCTTCGACCTCAGGGAAGAAAAACTGTTTTTT.

The chain is built from TRBV7-9 and TRBJ2-7; 10 bases are shared with TRBD1. V trimming: 4 bases; J trimming: 5 bases; junction bases outside the gene matches: 8. This CDR3 has 15 amino acids. Per germline, CDR1 SEHNR and CDR2 FQNEAQ (reference sequence). The CDR3 nucleotides read TGTGCCAGCAGCTCCCCCGGACAGGGGGGACACGAGCAGTACTTC. This gives the protein CASSSPGQGGHEQYF.

The gene calls are TRBV19 and TRBJ2-7; 11 bases map to TRBD1. The J segment lost 3 bases and the V segment lost 0 bases, leaving 7 bases of the junction unmatched. The CDR3 is made up of 17 amino acids. Germline V gene data show CDR1 as LNHDA and CDR2 as SQIVND (reference sequence). CDR3 nucleotides: TGTGCCAGTAGTATAGATCTCCGGACAGGGGGCTTCTACGAGCAGTACTTC. Translation gives CASSIDLRTGGFYEQYF.

This rearrangement joins TRBV7-8 to TRBJ1-4; 9 nucleotides line up with TRBD1. This CDR3 is built from 16 residues. Trimming took 4 bases from V and 5 from J; bases not matched to a gene: 8. The V gene's germline CDR1 is SGHVS and CDR2 FQNEAQ. The CDR3 bases are TGTGCCAGCAGCTACCGGTGGGACAGGGAAAATGAAAAACTGTTTTTT. It codes for CASSYRWDRENEKLFF.

The chain employs TRBV19 and TRBJ2-7; tentatively, D is TRBD2 (5 bases). The CDR3 extends over 12 amino acids. Germline CDR1 is LNHDA and CDR2 is SQIVND (reference sequence). V was clipped by 7 bases and J by 2 bases, with 9 bases between them. CDR3 sequence reads: CASTSSTYEQYF. The CDR3 DNA reads as TGTGCCAGTACTAGCAGCACCTACGAGCAGTACTTC.

V usage is TRBV15 and J usage is TRBJ2-3; 10 positions match TRBD2. Per the germline V gene, CDR1 is LNHNV and CDR2 is YYDKDF (reference sequence). This CDR3 is built from 17 residues. V lost 0 bases, J lost 0 bases, and 3 bases stayed unmatched. This CDR3 reads CATSRDGSGRSTDTQYF. The CDR3 nucleotides read TGTGCCACCAGCAGAGATGGTAGCGGGAGGAGCACAGATACGCAGTATTTT.

V usage is TRBV2 and J usage is TRBJ1-1, with 8 bases fitting TRBD1. V was pared by 4 bases and J by 5 bases, with 3 bases of the junction left unmatched. The CDR3 consists of 13 residues. Per the germline V gene, CDR1 is SNHLY and CDR2 is FYNNEI. The CDR3 spells CASSVRGQTEAFF. CDR3 coding DNA: TGTGCCAGCAGTGTCAGGGGGCAGACTGAAGCTTTCTTT. The variable domain in full, completed from reference TRBV2 and TRBJ1-1, reads EPEVTQTPSHQVTQMGQEVILRCVPISNHLYFYWYRQILGQKVEFLVSFYNNEISEKSEIFDDQFSVERPDGSNFTLKIRSTKLEDSAMYFCASSVRGQTEAFFGQGTRLTVV.

The chain recombines TRBV4-2 with TRBJ2-1; D not resolved. The germline CDR1 and CDR2 sequences are LGHNA and YNFKEQ. The CDR3 is 15 residues long. V lost 0 bases and J lost 8, with 14 bases in between. The CDR3 DNA sequence: TGTGCCAGCAGCCAAGAGCGCCTAGTAGTGGATGAGCAGTTCTTC. Translating gives CASSQERLVVDEQFF.

The CDR3 is CASSWGQLNTEAFF. As DNA, the CDR3 is TGTGCCAGCAGCTGGGGACAGCTGAACACTGAAGCTTTCTTT. The J gene is TRBJ1-1, the V gene TRBV7-2; 7 nucleotides align to TRBD1. The V gene's germline CDR1 is SGHTA and CDR2 FQGNSA. This CDR3 spans 14 amino acids. With V trimmed by 4 bases and J by 0 bases, 2 bases remained unmatched.

V usage is TRBV5-1 and J usage is TRBJ2-7, with TRBD1 matching over 9 bases. Germline loops: CDR1 SGHRS, CDR2 YFSETQ. This CDR3 region has 14 residues. The V segment lost 0 bases and the J segment 2 bases; nucleotides outside the gene matches: 0. The CDR3 DNA reads TGCGCCAGCAGCTTGGGGACAGGGGCCTACGAGCAGTACTTC. Its protein is CASSLGTGAYEQYF.

The chain couples TRBV6-5 to TRBJ1-1; no reliable D call. The ends were cut back, 2 bases at V and 1 base at J, with 5 bases in the middle. Looked up from germline, CDR1 is MNHEY and CDR2 is SVGAGI. The CDR3 length is 13 residues. This chain's CDR3 is CASSYPENTEAFF. The CDR3, as DNA: TGTGCCAGCAGTTACCCAGAGAACACTGAAGCTTTCTTT.

This sequence joins TRBV7-3 and TRBJ2-2; 8 nucleotides line up with TRBD1. There are 18 residues in the CDR3. V lost 2 bases to trimming and J lost 3 bases; unmatched junction nucleotides: 11. Germline lookup yields CDR1 SGHTA and CDR2 FQGTGA. The CDR3 here is CASSLRQTGGPYTGELFF. DNA for the CDR3: TGTGCCAGCAGCTTACGTCAAACAGGGGGACCATACACCGGGGAGCTGTTTTTT.

The chain recombines TRBV5-6 with TRBJ1-2, with 7 bases matching TRBD1. Per germline, CDR1 SGHDT and CDR2 YYEEEE. V lost 7 bases, J lost 2 bases, and 2 bases stayed unmatched. This CDR3 comprises 12 residues. CDR3 DNA: TGTGCCAGCGGGACAGTCAACTATGGCTACACCTTC. Its translation is CASGTVNYGYTF.

In this sample, this clone turned up once. This chain joins TRBV11-3 and TRBJ2-3, with 10 bases fitting TRBD2. Germline CDR1 reads SGHNT; CDR2 reads YENEEA. The CDR3 spans 15 residues. Trimming took 1 base from V and 9 from J; bases not matched to a gene: 7. CDR3 protein: CASSLVPSGRRTQYF. The CDR3 coding sequence is TGTGCCAGCAGCTTAGTCCCTAGCGGGAGACGGACGCAGTATTTT. Together with reference TRBV11-3 and TRBJ2-3, the CDR3 gives the full variable domain: EAGVVQSPRYKIIEKKQPVAFWCNPISGHNTLYWYLQNLGQGPELLIRYENEEAVDDSQLPKDRFSAERLKGVDSTLKIQPAELGDSAVYLCASSLVPSGRRTQYFGPGTRLTVL.

The count of this clone is one. The V and J genes are TRBV18 and TRBJ1-2, with a weak D call TRBD1 (6 bases). Germline V gene sequence: CDR1 KGHSH, CDR2 LQKENI. The CDR3 consists of 16 residues. The germline V and J ends were trimmed by 4 bases and 0 bases, with 15 bases remaining between them. The DNA of the CDR3 is TGTGCCAGCTCACTATCGACAGGACTAGCTAACTATGGCTACACCTTC. It is translated as CASSLSTGLANYGYTF. Supplemented by reference TRBV18 and TRBJ1-2, the full variable domain reads NAGVMQNPRHLVRRRGQEARLRCSPMKGHSHVYWYRQLPEEGLKFMVYLQKENIIDESGMPKERFSAEFPKEGPSILRIQQVVRGDSAAYFCASSLSTGLANYGYTFGSGTRLTVV.

The CDR3 nucleotides are TGCGCCAGCAGCTTGGGGCAGGGGGTCGGTCAGCCCCAGCATTTT. Amino acid sequence: CASSLGQGVGQPQHF. V usage is TRBV5-1 and J usage is TRBJ1-5; the match to TRBD1 covers 7 bases. V shed 0 bases, J shed 6 bases, and the junction held 6 bases outside the gene matches. The CDR3 is 15 amino acids. In germline, CDR1 is SGHRS, CDR2 YFSETQ.

The chain carries TRBV9 and TRBJ1-3, with D possibly being TRBD1 (6 bases). Germline lookup yields CDR1 SGDLS and CDR2 YYNGEE. V gave up 0 bases and J gave up 0 bases, with 7 bases separating them. This CDR3 is 15 amino acids long. CDR3 loop: CASSVGTASGNTIYF. CDR3 nucleotides: TGTGCCAGCAGCGTAGGGACAGCCTCTGGAAACACCATATATTTT.

The chain combines TRBV19 with TRBJ1-1; D may be TRBD1 (5 bases). V was cut by 2 bases and J by 6 bases, with 13 bases left in between. CDR1 and CDR2 from the germline V gene are LNHDA and SQIVND (reference sequence). The CDR3 covers 14 residues. CDR3 sequence reads: CASSIFRASAEAFF. DNA of the CDR3: TGTGCCAGTAGTATATTCAGGGCGTCCGCTGAAGCTTTCTTT. The variable domain in full, completed from reference TRBV19 and TRBJ1-1, reads DGGITQSPKYLFRKEGQNVTLSCEQNLNHDAMYWYRQDPGQGLRLIYYSQIVNDFQKGDIAEGYSVSREKKESFPLTVTSAQKNPTAFYLCASSIFRASAEAFFGQGTRLTVV.

The rearrangement links TRBV5-1 to TRBJ2-7; 11 bases agree with TRBD2. Per germline, CDR1 SGHRS and CDR2 YFSETQ. With 0 bases clipped from V and 0 bases from J, the junction kept 2 bases outside the gene matches. CDR3 length: 16 residues. CDR3 loop: CASSLGLAGSSYEQYF. CDR3 DNA sequence: TGCGCCAGCAGCTTGGGACTAGCGGGGAGCTCCTACGAGCAGTACTTC.

The rearrangement links TRBV2 to TRBJ1-2; D gene uncertain. The V gene lost 8 bases and the J gene lost 6 bases, with 25 bases spanning the gap. This CDR3 contains 16 residues. The germline gives CDR1 SNHLY, CDR2 FYNNEI. The CDR3 protein is CASLRSLEEGKNGYTF. The CDR3 DNA sequence: TGTGCCAGCCTTAGATCCTTAGAGGAGGGAAAGAATGGCTACACCTTC.

The rearrangement links TRBV4-2 to TRBJ1-1; D uncertain. Trimming stripped 0 bases from V and 4 bases from J, with 12 bases between. The CDR3 length is 15 residues. Germline values: CDR1 LGHNA, CDR2 YNFKEQ. This chain's CDR3 is CASSQDDGLVTEAFF. The CDR3 bases are TGTGCCAGCAGCCAAGATGACGGGTTGGTCACTGAAGCTTTCTTT.

DNA of the CDR3: TGCGCCAGCAGCCAAGACGCCGGAGAGACCCAGTACTTC. Its translation is CASSQDAGETQYF. This chain links TRBV4-1 with TRBJ2-5; no clear D gene. CDR1 and CDR2 from the germline V gene are MGHRA and YSYEKL. V was cut by 0 bases and J by 4 bases, with 6 bases left in between. The CDR3 covers 13 residues.